The rows below give T cell receptor beta chains drawn from one sample of a study of CD8 T cells in Susac syndrome. TCRdb ran MiXCR on the immunoSEQ multiplex PCR reads and lists one entry per CDR3 protein. The sample shows 330,000 or so distinct CDR3 sequences, 70% to 90% of them seen only once. Sequencing was carried out using CD8+ T cells from PBMCs. These receptors all come from a human donor with multiple sclerosis. Each CDR3 is given without its conserved first and last residue.

j_gene: TRBJ1-3
v_gene: TRBV24-1
CDR3aa: ATSDFLQASGNTIY

j_gene: TRBJ1-1
v_gene: TRBV19
CDR3aa: ASSILGTEAF

j_gene: TRBJ2-1
v_gene: TRBV15
CDR3aa: ATSRDSGTPYNEQF

j_gene: TRBJ2-1
v_gene: TRBV23-1
CDR3aa: ASGQPGQGRRERINEQF

j_gene: TRBJ2-7
v_gene: TRBV29-1
CDR3aa: SVLNWDRAGEQY

j_gene: TRBJ1-4
v_gene: TRBV7-3
CDR3aa: ASSLTGTGGEKLF

j_gene: TRBJ2-7
v_gene: TRBV4-3
CDR3aa: ASSQDGDGLTYEQY

j_gene: TRBJ2-5
v_gene: TRBV27
CDR3aa: ASTELQGGSQY

j_gene: TRBJ2-1
v_gene: TRBV7-9
CDR3aa: ASSLAQGGTYNEQF

j_gene: TRBJ2-5
v_gene: TRBV11-2
CDR3aa: ASSLAAGKETQY

j_gene: TRBJ2-7
v_gene: TRBV6-2/TRBV6-3
CDR3aa: ASSTAAVGRGSGYEQY

j_gene: TRBJ2-5
v_gene: TRBV12-3/TRBV12-4
CDR3aa: ASSPGGGGQETQY

j_gene: TRBJ2-1
v_gene: TRBV27
CDR3aa: ASSSLLGGGGNEQF

j_gene: TRBJ2-7
v_gene: TRBV7-2
CDR3aa: ASSSGLALEQY

j_gene: TRBJ2-5
v_gene: TRBV30
CDR3aa: AWTSGHSNRETQY

j_gene: TRBJ1-1
v_gene: TRBV6-5
CDR3aa: ASSYSDRAGTEAF

j_gene: TRBJ1-2
v_gene: TRBV6-5
CDR3aa: ASSYSDIGGYT

j_gene: TRBJ2-7
v_gene: TRBV20-1
CDR3aa: SARDLTGNKTYEQY

j_gene: TRBJ2-7
v_gene: TRBV4-3
CDR3aa: ASSQDWDGRYEQY

j_gene: TRBJ1-2
v_gene: TRBV7-9
CDR3aa: ASSLGDGLNSRGYT

j_gene: TRBJ2-7
v_gene: TRBV4-1
CDR3aa: ASSQETGTYEQY

j_gene: TRBJ2-5
v_gene: TRBV3-1
CDR3aa: ASSQEVGSFQETQY

j_gene: TRBJ1-2
v_gene: TRBV21-1
CDR3aa: ASSRNNHRGTRNYGYT

j_gene: TRBJ2-5
v_gene: TRBV28
CDR3aa: ASSQPGQGQETQY

j_gene: TRBJ2-7
v_gene: TRBV7-9
CDR3aa: ASSLVMFPQAIYEQY

j_gene: TRBJ2-1
v_gene: TRBV20-1
CDR3aa: SARGEGSYNEQF

j_gene: TRBJ2-3
v_gene: TRBV28
CDR3aa: ASNAGVPWDTQY